These 24 T cell receptor beta chains were sequenced from one sample in a study of cytomegalovirus exposure and HLA in healthy donors (dated by TCRdb to about 2017). Library construction relied on the immunoSEQ multiplex PCR assay. A mixture of 60 forward primers for TCR Vbeta segments and 13 reverse primers for TCR Jbeta segments was used in the multiplex PCR. In its TCRdb copy, this immuneACCESS table keeps in-frame sequences only and misses some clones. Where compared with another copy, unresolved V genes explain less than half of these, and the others have no known cause. The sample has about 170,000 clones on record, about 59% of them singletons. The top ten hold roughly 2.9% of the sample. Source material: PBMCs. These receptors were obtained from a man between 40 and 49 years old in good health and CMV-seronegative.

This clone was picked up a small number of times. This chain uses TRBV19 with TRBJ2-7; the match to TRBD1 covers 8 bases. Looked up from germline, CDR1 is LNHDA and CDR2 is SQIVND (reference sequence). V shed 6 bases, J shed 3 bases, and the junction held 7 bases outside the gene matches. The CDR3 totals 14 residues. The CDR3 nucleotides are TGTGCCAGTAGCACCGGGACAGGACTCTACGAGCAGTACTTC. Its translation: CASSTGTGLYEQYF. Complete variable domain (other parts from reference TRBV19 and TRBJ2-7): DGGITQSPKYLFRKEGQNVTLSCEQNLNHDAMYWYRQDPGQGLRLIYYSQIVNDFQKGDIAEGYSVSREKKESFPLTVTSAQKNPTAFYLCASSTGTGLYEQYFGPGTRLTVT.

The rearrangement joins TRBV30 to TRBJ2-1, with unresolved D. CDR1 and CDR2 (germline): GTSNPN, SVGIG (reference sequence). The CDR3 runs to 12 residues. The V end lost 0 bases, the J end lost 6 bases, and 6 bases lay between the germline ends. The chain's CDR3 is CAWSVTINEQFF. CDR3 DNA sequence: TGTGCCTGGAGTGTTACTATCAATGAGCAGTTCTTC.

The table lists this clone with a count of one. This chain links TRBV9 with TRBJ2-1; D perhaps matches TRBD2 (6 bases). CDR1 and CDR2 from the germline V gene are SGDLS and YYNGEE. V dropped 0 bases and J dropped 7 bases, with 23 bases sitting between them. The length of the CDR3 is 18 residues. The CDR3 loop reads CASSVATSAGRGENEQFF. The CDR3 bases are TGTGCCAGCAGCGTAGCTACGAGTGCGGGGCGCGGTGAAAATGAGCAGTTCTTC.

This clone was detected only a few times. This sequence joins TRBV10-2 and TRBJ2-2; D is perhaps TRBD1 (5 bases). Germline V gene lookup returns CDR1 WSHSY and CDR2 SAAADI. V was trimmed by 8 bases and J by 7 bases, leaving 14 bases between them. The CDR3 loop spans 13 amino acids. The CDR3 DNA sequence: TGCGCCAGCTTGAAGACCCAGGGCGGGGAGCTGTTTTTT. Amino acid sequence: CASLKTQGGELFF.

The chain has TRBV5-1 and TRBJ1-5; 9 bases map to TRBD1. V shed 0 bases, J shed 6 bases, and the junction held 7 bases outside the gene matches. The CDR3 sequence is 16 residues long. Germline values: CDR1 SGHRS, CDR2 YFSETQ. The CDR3 loop reads CASSLAPTGGGQPQHF. DNA for the CDR3: TGCGCCAGCAGCTTGGCCCCGACAGGGGGAGGTCAGCCCCAGCATTTT. Full variable domain (outside the CDR3, taken from reference TRBV5-1 and TRBJ1-5): KAGVTQTPRYLIKTRGQQVTLSCSPISGHRSVSWYQQTPGQGLQFLFEYFSETQRNKGNFPGRFSGRQFSNSRSEMNVSTLELGDSALYLCASSLAPTGGGQPQHFGDGTRLSIL.

The genes are TRBV7-2 and TRBJ2-3; 7 nucleotides line up with TRBD2. Germline lookup yields CDR1 SGHTA and CDR2 FQGNSA. The CDR3 has 14 residues. V trimming: 1 base; J trimming: 3 bases; junction bases outside the gene matches: 1. This CDR3 is CASSLGSGTDTQYF. The DNA for the CDR3 is TGTGCCAGCAGCTTAGGTAGCGGGACAGATACGCAGTATTTT.

The chain has TRBV7-2 and TRBJ1-3, with D hard to call. This CDR3 is 16 amino acids long. Trimming removed 2 bases from V and 0 bases from J, with 11 bases in between. Per the germline V gene, CDR1 is SGHTA and CDR2 is FQGNSA. CDR3 loop: CASSLLPGSSGNTIYF. In DNA, the CDR3 is TGTGCCAGCAGCTTATTGCCGGGGTCCTCTGGAAACACCATATATTTT.

The sample holds a few counts of this clone. The genes are TRBV13 and TRBJ2-7; D may be TRBD1 (5 bases). Germline V gene sequence: CDR1 PRHDT, CDR2 FYEKMQ (reference sequence). The CDR3 is made up of 13 amino acids. Trimming removed 5 bases from V and 6 bases from J, with 14 bases in between. CDR3 in amino acids: CASSGAGFVEQYF. DNA for the CDR3: TGTGCCAGCAGCGGGGCAGGGTTTGTCGAGCAGTACTTC.

This clone was seen a single time. The chain joins TRBV5-1 to TRBJ2-7; 12 bases align to TRBD2. The germline V gene has CDR1 SGHRS and CDR2 YFSETQ. The CDR3 extends over 17 amino acids. V lost 2 bases and J lost 0; bases outside the gene matches: 6. CDR3 nucleotide sequence: TGCGCCAGCAGCTTTTCGACTAGCGGGGGCTCCTCCTACGAGCAGTACTTC. It specifies CASSFSTSGGSSYEQYF. Full variable domain (outside the CDR3, taken from reference TRBV5-1 and TRBJ2-7): KAGVTQTPRYLIKTRGQQVTLSCSPISGHRSVSWYQQTPGQGLQFLFEYFSETQRNKGNFPGRFSGRQFSNSRSEMNVSTLELGDSALYLCASSFSTSGGSSYEQYFGPGTRLTVT.

The genes are TRBV29-1 and TRBJ2-1; D uncertain. Trimming pared 7 bases from V and 0 bases from J, leaving 7 bases between. The CDR3 totals 12 residues. CDR1 SQVTM and CDR2 ANQGSEA come from the germline V gene. The DNA for the CDR3 is TGCAGCGCCAGGATCTCCTACAATGAGCAGTTCTTC. It codes for CSARISYNEQFF.

This clone was seen more than once but under ten times. The chain couples TRBV28 to TRBJ1-5; D is possibly TRBD1 (5 bases). Per germline, CDR1 MDHEN and CDR2 SYDVKM. The CDR3 has 14 residues. V was clipped by 4 bases and J by 6 bases, with 13 bases between them. The CDR3 DNA is TGTGCCAGCAGTTGGTTGCAGGGAGGTCAGCCCCAGCATTTT. Its translation: CASSWLQGGQPQHF.

The chain has TRBV11-3 and TRBJ2-1; possibly TRBD2 for D (5 bases). V was trimmed by 1 base and J by 7 bases, leaving 8 bases between them. The length of the CDR3 is 13 residues. Germline CDR1 is SGHNT and CDR2 is YENEEA. The CDR3 protein is CASSLVGRNEQFF. CDR3 coding DNA: TGTGCCAGCAGCTTAGTAGGGAGAAATGAGCAGTTCTTC.

The rearrangement joins TRBV5-1 to TRBJ1-4; D may be TRBD1 (6 bases). The length of the CDR3 is 15 residues. Germline-derived CDR1 and CDR2 are SGHRS and YFSETQ. The V gene lost 1 base and the J gene lost 3 bases, with 10 bases spanning the gap. CDR3 bases: TGCGCCAGCAGCTTGTTCAGGGGACCTAATGAAAAACTGTTTTTT. Residues: CASSLFRGPNEKLFF.

J is TRBJ2-3 and V is TRBV30; TRBD2 matches at 8 bases. CDR3 length: 14 amino acids. Losses at the gene ends were 3 bases for V and 4 bases for J; bases not matched to a gene: 6. Germline loops: CDR1 GTSNPN, CDR2 SVGIG (reference sequence). The CDR3 DNA follows: TGTGCCTGGAGCCCAGGACTAGCCCCAGATACGCAGTATTTT. It yields the protein CAWSPGLAPDTQYF.

The chain links TRBV2 to TRBJ1-5, with 7 bases that match TRBD1. V shed 6 bases, J shed 6 bases, and the junction held 14 bases outside the gene matches. This CDR3 comprises 16 residues. CDR1 SNHLY and CDR2 FYNNEI come from the germline V gene. The CDR3 loop reads CASRSGDSRISQPQHF. CDR3 DNA: TGTGCCAGCAGAAGTGGGGACAGTAGAATTAGTCAGCCCCAGCATTTT.

CDR3 loop: CASSLYPRGKQYF. The DNA for the CDR3 is TGTGCCAGCAGTTTATACCCCCGGGGGAAGCAGTACTTC. This chain joins TRBV28 and TRBJ2-7, with D tentatively TRBD2 (6 bases). The CDR3 length is 13 residues. Trimming removed 1 base from V and 8 bases from J, with 12 bases in between. Germline V gives CDR1 MDHEN, CDR2 SYDVKM.

V gene TRBV7-7 combines with J gene TRBJ2-2; a weak D match, TRBD1 (6 bases). Germline values: CDR1 SSHAT, CDR2 FNYEAQ (reference sequence). Between the trimmed V and J ends, which lost 5 bases and 3 bases, there was a span of 13 bases. This CDR3 is built from 15 residues. The CDR3 nucleotides are TGTGCCAGCAGCCCCCTAGGGGGATACACCGGGGAGCTGTTTTTT. As protein: CASSPLGGYTGELFF.

This clone appeared a few times. The V gene is TRBV28, the J gene TRBJ1-2, with TRBD1 matching over 9 bases. The V gene's germline CDR1 is MDHEN and CDR2 SYDVKM. CDR3 length: 14 residues. The V and J ends lost 7 bases and 6 bases, in that order; junction bases with no gene match: 9. The CDR3 sequence: CASTRDRGSDGYTF. CDR3 nucleotide sequence: TGTGCCAGCACCCGAGACAGGGGGTCGGATGGCTACACCTTC.

V and J are TRBV15 and TRBJ2-7, with D perhaps matching TRBD2 (5 bases). The CDR3 is 15 residues long. Per the germline V gene, CDR1 is LNHNV and CDR2 is YYDKDF (reference sequence). The ends were cut back, 3 bases at V and 2 bases at J, with 14 bases in the middle. The CDR3 protein is CATSSSEKSTYEQYF. CDR3 DNA: TGTGCCACCAGCAGTAGCGAGAAATCAACCTACGAGCAGTACTTC.

The chain employs TRBV19 and TRBJ2-5; a possible D gene is TRBD2 (5 bases). The germline V and J ends were trimmed by 3 bases and 5 bases, with 13 bases remaining between them. This CDR3 comprises 14 residues. CDR1 and CDR2 from the germline V gene are LNHDA and SQIVND (reference sequence). The CDR3, as DNA: TGTGCCAGTAGTATCCGGGATCGTTCCGAGACCCAGTACTTC. This encodes CASSIRDRSETQYF.

This clone turned up a few times. The chain couples TRBV19 to TRBJ2-2, with 11 bases identical to TRBD2. This CDR3 comprises 15 residues. V gave up 7 bases and J gave up 6 bases; unmatched junction bases: 7. Per germline, CDR1 LNHDA and CDR2 SQIVND (reference sequence). The CDR3 sequence: CASIPTSGVSGELFF. The CDR3 DNA is TGTGCCAGTATCCCGACTAGCGGGGTATCCGGGGAGCTGTTTTTT.

The chain links TRBV12-5 to TRBJ2-2, with TRBD2 identical over 8 bases. The CDR3 spans 19 residues. V lost 0 bases and J lost 0; bases outside the gene matches: 9. CDR1 and CDR2 from the germline V gene are LGHNT and FRNRAP. In DNA, the CDR3 is TGTGCTAGTGGTTTGGTACCCGCGGGGGGCGTATCGAACACCGGGGAGCTGTTTTTT. Amino acids: CASGLVPAGGVSNTGELFF.

V gene TRBV30 combines with J gene TRBJ2-7; TRBD2 matches at 7 bases. CDR1 and CDR2 from the germline V gene are GTSNPN and SVGIG (reference sequence). V trimming: 4 bases; J trimming: 0 bases; junction bases outside the gene matches: 0. This CDR3 is built from 12 residues. The CDR3 region has the DNA TGTGCCTGGACGGGGGGCTCCTACGAGCAGTACTTC. Translated: CAWTGGSYEQYF.

This chain joins TRBV28 and TRBJ1-6, with 7 bases that match TRBD1. V lost 5 bases, J lost 10 bases, and 8 bases stayed unmatched. The CDR3 spans 14 residues. Germline CDR1 and CDR2: MDHEN and SYDVKM. DNA for the CDR3: TGTGCCAGCAGTAGCCTACAGGGGAGATCACCCCTCCACTTT. This encodes CASSSLQGRSPLHF.